This T cell receptor (beta chain) was recorded in a study of T-cell reconstitution after alpha-beta-depleted transplantation in children. Unique molecular identifiers were incorporated into the prepared TCRbeta library. In TCRdb, the PCR reads were re-called with MiXCR into one record per CDR3 protein. The sample lists some 590,000 distinct CDR3 sequences, about 10% occurring once. A few counts support this clonotype. The germline gives CDR1 MNHEY, CDR2 SMNVEV (reference sequence). CDR3 length: 17 amino acids. V lost 3 bases and J lost 2; bases outside the gene matches: 8. The source of this sequence is a human donor who donated a stem cell graft to a child with acute myeloid leukemia. V gene TRBV27 combines with J gene TRBJ2-7, with 12 bases identical to TRBD2. The input for sequencing was PBMCs from the stem cell graft donor, taken from the stem cell graft. CDR3 loop: CASSLTSGRGDPYEQYF. The CDR3 coding sequence is TGTGCCAGCAGTTTGACTAGCGGGAGAGGGGACCCCTACGAGCAGTACTTC.